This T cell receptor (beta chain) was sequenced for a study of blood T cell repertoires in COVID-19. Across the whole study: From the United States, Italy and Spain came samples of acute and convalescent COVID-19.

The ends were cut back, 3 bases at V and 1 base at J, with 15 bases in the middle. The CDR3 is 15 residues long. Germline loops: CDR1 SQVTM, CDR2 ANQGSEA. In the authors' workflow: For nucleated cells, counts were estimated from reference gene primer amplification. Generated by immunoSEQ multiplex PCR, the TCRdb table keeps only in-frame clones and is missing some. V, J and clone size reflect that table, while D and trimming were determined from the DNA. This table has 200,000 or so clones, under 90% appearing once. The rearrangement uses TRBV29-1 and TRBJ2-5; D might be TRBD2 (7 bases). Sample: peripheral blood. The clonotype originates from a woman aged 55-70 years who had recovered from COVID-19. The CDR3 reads CSVDRQGRVQETQYF. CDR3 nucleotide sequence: TGCAGCGTTGATAGGCAGGGGAGGGTCCAAGAGACCCAGTACTTC.